This TCR beta chain was observed in a study of blood T cell repertoires in COVID-19. About the research overall: The cDNA or gDNA used as material had been derived from T cells, B-cell-depleted T cells, or PBMCs.

The repertoire was sequenced with immunoSEQ multiplex PCR; TCRdb's copy has only in-frame clones and lacks some. The sample holds 200,000 to 250,000 clones, about four fifths seen once. V lost 4 bases, J lost 5 bases, and 12 bases lay in between. Germline V CDR1 and CDR2: SGHRS, YFSETQ. The CDR3 spans 13 residues. The V and J genes are TRBV5-1 and TRBJ1-2; maybe TRBD1 (5 bases). Material: PBMCs or T cells enriched from blood (not recorded which). The TCR comes from a man aged 55 to 70 who had recovered from COVID-19. CDR3 region: CASSPQDEYGYTF. The DNA of the CDR3 is TGCGCCAGCAGCCCACAGGATGAATATGGCTACACCTTC.